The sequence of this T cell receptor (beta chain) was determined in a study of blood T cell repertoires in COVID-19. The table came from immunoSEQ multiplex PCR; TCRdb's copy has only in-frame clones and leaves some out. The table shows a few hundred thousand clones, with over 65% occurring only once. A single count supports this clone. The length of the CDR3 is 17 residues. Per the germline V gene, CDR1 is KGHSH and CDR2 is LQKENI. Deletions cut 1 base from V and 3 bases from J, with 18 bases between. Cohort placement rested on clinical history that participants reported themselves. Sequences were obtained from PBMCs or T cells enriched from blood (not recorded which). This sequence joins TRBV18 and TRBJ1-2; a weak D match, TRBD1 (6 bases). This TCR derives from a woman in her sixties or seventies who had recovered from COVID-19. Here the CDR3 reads CASSPRTPGQGYYGYTF. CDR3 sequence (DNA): TGTGCCAGCTCACCACGTACACCGGGACAAGGGTACTATGGCTACACCTTC.